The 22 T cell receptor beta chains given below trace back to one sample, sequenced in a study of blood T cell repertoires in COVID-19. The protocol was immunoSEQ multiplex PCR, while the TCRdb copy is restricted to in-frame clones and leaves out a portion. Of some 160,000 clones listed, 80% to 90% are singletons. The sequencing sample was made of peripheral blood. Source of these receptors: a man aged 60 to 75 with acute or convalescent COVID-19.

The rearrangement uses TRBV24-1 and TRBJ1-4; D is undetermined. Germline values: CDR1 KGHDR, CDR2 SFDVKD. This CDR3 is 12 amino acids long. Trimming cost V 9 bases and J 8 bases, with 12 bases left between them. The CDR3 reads CATRQEAEKLFF. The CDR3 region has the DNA TGTGCCACCCGGCAGGAAGCCGAAAAACTGTTTTTT.

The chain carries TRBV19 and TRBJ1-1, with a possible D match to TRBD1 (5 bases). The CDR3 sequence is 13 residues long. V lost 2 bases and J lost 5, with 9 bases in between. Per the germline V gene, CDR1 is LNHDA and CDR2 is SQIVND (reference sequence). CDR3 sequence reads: CASSIQGLTEAFF. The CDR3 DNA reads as TGTGCCAGTAGTATACAGGGTTTGACTGAAGCTTTCTTT.

The CDR3 loop reads CASSPGQLATNEKLFF. CDR3 nucleotide sequence: TGTGCCAGCAGCCCCGGACAGCTTGCAACTAATGAAAAACTGTTTTTT. V is TRBV7-2 and J is TRBJ1-4, with a weak D call TRBD1 (6 bases). The CDR3 consists of 16 residues. The V end lost 5 bases, the J end lost 0 bases, and 13 bases lay between the germline ends. The germline CDR1 and CDR2 sequences are SGHTA and FQGNSA.

The CDR3 region has the DNA TGTGCCAGTAGTATTCCTACAGCAACTAATGAAAAACTGTTTTTT. It yields the protein CASSIPTATNEKLFF. V and J are TRBV19 and TRBJ1-4; D unclear. CDR1 and CDR2 (germline): LNHDA, SQIVND (reference sequence). The CDR3 has 15 residues. Trimming pared 3 bases from V and 0 bases from J, leaving 8 bases between.

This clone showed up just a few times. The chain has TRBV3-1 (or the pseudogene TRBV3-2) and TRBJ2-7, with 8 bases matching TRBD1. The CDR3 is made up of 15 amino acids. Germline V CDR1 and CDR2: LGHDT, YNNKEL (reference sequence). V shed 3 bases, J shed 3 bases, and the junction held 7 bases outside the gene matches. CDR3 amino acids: CASSQVAGGGYEQYF. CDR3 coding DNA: TGTGCCAGCAGCCAGGTGGCAGGGGGCGGCTACGAGCAGTACTTC.

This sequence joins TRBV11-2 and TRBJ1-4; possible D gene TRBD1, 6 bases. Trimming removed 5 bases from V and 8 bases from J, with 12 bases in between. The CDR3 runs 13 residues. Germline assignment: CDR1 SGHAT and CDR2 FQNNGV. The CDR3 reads CASSVRTAEKLFF. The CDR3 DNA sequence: TGTGCCAGCAGCGTCAGGACAGCCGAAAAACTGTTTTTT.

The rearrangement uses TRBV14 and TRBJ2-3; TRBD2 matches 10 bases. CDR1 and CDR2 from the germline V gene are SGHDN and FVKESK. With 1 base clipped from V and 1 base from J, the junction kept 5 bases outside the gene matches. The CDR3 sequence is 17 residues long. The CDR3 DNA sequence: TGTGCCAGCAGCCAAGGCAGAACTAGCGGGGGCACAGATACGCAGTATTTT. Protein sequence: CASSQGRTSGGTDTQYF.

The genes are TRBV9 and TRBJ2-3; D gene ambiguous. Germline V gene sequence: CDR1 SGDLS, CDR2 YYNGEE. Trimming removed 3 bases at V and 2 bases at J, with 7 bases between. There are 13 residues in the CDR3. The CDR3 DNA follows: TGTGCCAGCAGCGCCTCTCCCACAGATACGCAGTATTTT. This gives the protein CASSASPTDTQYF.

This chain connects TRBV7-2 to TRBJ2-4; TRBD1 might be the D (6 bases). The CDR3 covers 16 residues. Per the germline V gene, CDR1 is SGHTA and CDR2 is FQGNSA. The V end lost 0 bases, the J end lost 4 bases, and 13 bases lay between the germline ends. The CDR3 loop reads CASSLAGPGQKNIQYF. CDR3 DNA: TGTGCCAGCAGCTTAGCCGGGCCGGGACAAAAAAACATTCAGTACTTC.

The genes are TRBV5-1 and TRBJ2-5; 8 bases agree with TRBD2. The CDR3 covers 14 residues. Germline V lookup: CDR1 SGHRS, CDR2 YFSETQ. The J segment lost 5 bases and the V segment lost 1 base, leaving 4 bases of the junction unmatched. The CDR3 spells CASSLSAGGETQYF. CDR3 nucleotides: TGCGCCAGCAGCTTGTCGGCGGGGGGCGAGACCCAGTACTTC.

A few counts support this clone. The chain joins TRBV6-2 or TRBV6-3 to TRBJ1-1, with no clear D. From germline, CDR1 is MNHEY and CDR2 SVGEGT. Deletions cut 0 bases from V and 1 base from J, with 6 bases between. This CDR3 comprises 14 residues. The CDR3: CASSYSTPNTEAFF. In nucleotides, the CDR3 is TGTGCCAGCAGTTACTCGACACCGAACACTGAAGCTTTCTTT.

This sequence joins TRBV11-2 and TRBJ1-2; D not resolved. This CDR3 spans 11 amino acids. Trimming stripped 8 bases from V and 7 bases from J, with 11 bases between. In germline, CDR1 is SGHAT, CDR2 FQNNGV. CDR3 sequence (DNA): TGTGCCAGCCGGGGTGGTCCTGGCTACACCTTC. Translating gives CASRGGPGYTF. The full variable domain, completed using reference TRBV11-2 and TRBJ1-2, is EAGVAQSPRYKIIEKRQSVAFWCNPISGHATLYWYQQILGQGPKLLIQFQNNGVVDDSQLPKDRFSAERLKGVDSTLKIQPAKLEDSAVYLCASRGGPGYTFGSGTRLTVV.

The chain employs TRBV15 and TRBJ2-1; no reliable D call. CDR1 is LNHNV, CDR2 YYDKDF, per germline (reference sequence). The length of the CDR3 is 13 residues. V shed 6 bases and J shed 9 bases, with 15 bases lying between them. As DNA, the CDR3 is TGTGCCACCAGTTCGGTAGAATTCCCTGAGCAGTTCTTC. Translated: CATSSVEFPEQFF.

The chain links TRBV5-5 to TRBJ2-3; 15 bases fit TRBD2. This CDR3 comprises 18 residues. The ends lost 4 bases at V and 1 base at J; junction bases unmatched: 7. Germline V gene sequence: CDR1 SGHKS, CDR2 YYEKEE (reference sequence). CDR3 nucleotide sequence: TGTGCCAGCAGCACGGGACTAGCGGGGGGTACTGGCACAGATACGCAGTATTTT. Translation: CASSTGLAGGTGTDTQYF.

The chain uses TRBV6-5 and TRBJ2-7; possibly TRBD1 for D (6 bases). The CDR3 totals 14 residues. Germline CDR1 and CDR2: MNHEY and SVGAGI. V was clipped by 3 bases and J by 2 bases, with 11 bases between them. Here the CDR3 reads CASSYRQDTYEQYF. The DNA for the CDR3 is TGTGCCAGCAGTTATAGACAGGACACCTACGAGCAGTACTTC.

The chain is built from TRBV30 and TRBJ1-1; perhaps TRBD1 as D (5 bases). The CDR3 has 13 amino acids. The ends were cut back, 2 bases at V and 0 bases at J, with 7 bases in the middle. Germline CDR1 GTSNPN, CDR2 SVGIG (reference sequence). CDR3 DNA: TGTGCCTGGAGTAAGGGGATGAACACTGAAGCTTTCTTT. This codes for CAWSKGMNTEAFF.

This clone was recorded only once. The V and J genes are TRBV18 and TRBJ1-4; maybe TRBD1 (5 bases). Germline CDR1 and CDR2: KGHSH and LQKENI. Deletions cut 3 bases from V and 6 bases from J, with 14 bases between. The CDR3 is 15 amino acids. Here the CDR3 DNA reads TGTGCCAGCTCACCTGCGGGACCACTATATGAAAAACTGTTTTTT. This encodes CASSPAGPLYEKLFF.

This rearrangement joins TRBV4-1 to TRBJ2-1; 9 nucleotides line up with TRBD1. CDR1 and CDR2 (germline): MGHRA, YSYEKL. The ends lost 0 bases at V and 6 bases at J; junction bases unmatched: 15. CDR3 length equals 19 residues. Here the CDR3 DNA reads TGCGCCAGCAGCCAAGAAGGCTTCTCGGACAGGGGAAGGGGCAATGAGCAGTTCTTC. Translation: CASSQEGFSDRGRGNEQFF.

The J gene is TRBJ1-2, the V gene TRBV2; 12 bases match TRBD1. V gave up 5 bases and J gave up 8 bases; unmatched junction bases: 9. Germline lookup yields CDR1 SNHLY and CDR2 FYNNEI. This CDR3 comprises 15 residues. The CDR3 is CASSPGGQGAPGYTF. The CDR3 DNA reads TGTGCCAGCAGTCCAGGGGGACAGGGGGCGCCGGGCTACACCTTC.

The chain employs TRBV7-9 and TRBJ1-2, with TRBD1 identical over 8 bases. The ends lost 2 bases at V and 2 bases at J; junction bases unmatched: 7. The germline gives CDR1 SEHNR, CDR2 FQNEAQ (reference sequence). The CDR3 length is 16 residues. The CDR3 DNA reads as TGTGCCAGCAGCTTAAGGCCTCGACAGGGGAACTATGGCTACACCTTC. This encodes CASSLRPRQGNYGYTF.

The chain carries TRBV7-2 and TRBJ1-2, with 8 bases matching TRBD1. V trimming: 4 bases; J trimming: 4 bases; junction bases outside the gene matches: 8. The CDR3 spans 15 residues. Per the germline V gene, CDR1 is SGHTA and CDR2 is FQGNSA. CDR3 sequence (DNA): TGTGCCAGCAGCTCAAAAATCGGGACAGGCTATGGCTACACCTTC. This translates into CASSSKIGTGYGYTF.

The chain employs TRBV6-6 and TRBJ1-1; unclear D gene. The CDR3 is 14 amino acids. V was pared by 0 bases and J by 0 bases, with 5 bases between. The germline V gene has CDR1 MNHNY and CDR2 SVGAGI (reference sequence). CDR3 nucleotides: TGTGCCAGCAGTTACTCGGCGGTGAACACTGAAGCTTTCTTT. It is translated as CASSYSAVNTEAFF.